This T cell receptor (beta chain) was sequenced in a study of blood T cell repertoires in COVID-19. Here immunoSEQ multiplex PCR was the method, and the copy in TCRdb shows in-frame clones only, minus some. The table lists 300,000 to 450,000 clones, roughly 86% of them singletons. Patients from Seattle were sampled longitudinally, starting during active infection. The CDR3 totals 13 residues. V shed 1 base and J shed 13 bases, with 11 bases lying between them. Looked up from germline, CDR1 is LGHDT and CDR2 is YNNKEL (reference sequence). This clonotype was obtained from a woman aged 55-69 years with COVID-19, enrolled during active disease. The sequencing input was peripheral blood. The gene calls are TRBV3-1 (or the pseudogene TRBV3-2) and TRBJ1-6, with D perhaps matching TRBD1 (6 bases). Here the CDR3 reads CASSQAGVEPLHF. CDR3 DNA: TGTGCCAGCAGCCAAGCAGGGGTAGAGCCCCTCCACTTT.